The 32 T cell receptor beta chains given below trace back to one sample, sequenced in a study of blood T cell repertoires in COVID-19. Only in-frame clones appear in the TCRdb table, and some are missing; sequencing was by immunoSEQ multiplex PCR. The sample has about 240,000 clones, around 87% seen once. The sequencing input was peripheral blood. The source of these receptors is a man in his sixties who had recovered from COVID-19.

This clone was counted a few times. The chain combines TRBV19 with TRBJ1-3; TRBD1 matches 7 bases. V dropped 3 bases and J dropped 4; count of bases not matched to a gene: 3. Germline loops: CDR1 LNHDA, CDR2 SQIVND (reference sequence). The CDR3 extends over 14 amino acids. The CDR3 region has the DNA TGTGCCAGTAGTATTCGGACAGGAGGAAACACCATATATTTT. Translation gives CASSIRTGGNTIYF.

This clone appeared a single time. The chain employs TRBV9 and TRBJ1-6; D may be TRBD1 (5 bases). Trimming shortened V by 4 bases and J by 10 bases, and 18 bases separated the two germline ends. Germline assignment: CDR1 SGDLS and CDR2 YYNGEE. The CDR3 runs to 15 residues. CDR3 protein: CASSLFSDSRSPLHF. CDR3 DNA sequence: TGTGCCAGCAGCCTGTTCTCTGACAGTAGATCACCCCTCCACTTT.

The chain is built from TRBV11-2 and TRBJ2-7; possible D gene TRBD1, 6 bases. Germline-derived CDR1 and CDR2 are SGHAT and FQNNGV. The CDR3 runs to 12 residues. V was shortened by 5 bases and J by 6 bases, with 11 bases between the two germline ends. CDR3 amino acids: CASSRTQGEQYF. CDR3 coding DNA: TGTGCCAGCAGCCGGACACAGGGCGAGCAGTACTTC. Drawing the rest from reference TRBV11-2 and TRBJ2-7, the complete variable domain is EAGVAQSPRYKIIEKRQSVAFWCNPISGHATLYWYQQILGQGPKLLIQFQNNGVVDDSQLPKDRFSAERLKGVDSTLKIQPAKLEDSAVYLCASSRTQGEQYFGPGTRLTVT.

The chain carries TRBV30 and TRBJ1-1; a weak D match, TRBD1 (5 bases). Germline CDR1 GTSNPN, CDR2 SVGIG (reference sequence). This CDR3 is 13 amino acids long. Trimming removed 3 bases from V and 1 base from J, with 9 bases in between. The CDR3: CAWSRQTNTEAFF. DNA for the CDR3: TGTGCCTGGAGCCGACAGACGAACACTGAAGCTTTCTTT.

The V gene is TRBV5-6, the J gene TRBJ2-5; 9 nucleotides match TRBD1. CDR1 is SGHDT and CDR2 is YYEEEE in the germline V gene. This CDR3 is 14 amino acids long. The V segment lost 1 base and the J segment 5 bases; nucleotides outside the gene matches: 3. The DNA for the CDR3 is TGTGCCAGCAGCTTGACAGGGGGCGCGGAGACCCAGTACTTC. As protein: CASSLTGGAETQYF.

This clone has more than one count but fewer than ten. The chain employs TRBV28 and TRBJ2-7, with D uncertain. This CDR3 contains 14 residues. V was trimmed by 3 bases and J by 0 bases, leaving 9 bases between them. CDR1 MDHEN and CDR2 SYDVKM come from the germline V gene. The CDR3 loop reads CASSLPGSSYEQYF. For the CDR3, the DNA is TGTGCCAGCAGTTTGCCAGGAAGCTCCTACGAGCAGTACTTC.

The CDR3 here is CASSLGTSGDTGELFF. CDR3 nucleotide sequence: TGTGCCAGCAGCCTAGGGACTAGCGGGGATACCGGGGAGCTGTTTTTT. The gene calls are TRBV11-3 and TRBJ2-2; 13 bases map to TRBD2. Germline V gene lookup returns CDR1 SGHNT and CDR2 YENEEA. The CDR3 runs 16 residues. V dropped 5 bases and J dropped 5; count of bases not matched to a gene: 5. The full variable domain, completed using reference TRBV11-3 and TRBJ2-2, is EAGVVQSPRYKIIEKKQPVAFWCNPISGHNTLYWYLQNLGQGPELLIRYENEEAVDDSQLPKDRFSAERLKGVDSTLKIQPAELGDSAVYLCASSLGTSGDTGELFFGEGSRLTVL.

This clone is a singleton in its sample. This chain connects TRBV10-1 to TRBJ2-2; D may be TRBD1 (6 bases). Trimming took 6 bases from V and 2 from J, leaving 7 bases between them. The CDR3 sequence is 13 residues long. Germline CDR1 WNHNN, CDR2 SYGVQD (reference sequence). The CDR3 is CASRDSNTGELFF. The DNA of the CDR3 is TGCGCCAGCAGGGACAGCAACACCGGGGAGCTGTTTTTT.

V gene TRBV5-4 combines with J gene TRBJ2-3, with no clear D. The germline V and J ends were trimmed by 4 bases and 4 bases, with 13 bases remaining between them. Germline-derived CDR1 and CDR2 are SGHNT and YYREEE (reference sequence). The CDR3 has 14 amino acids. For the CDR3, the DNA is TGTGCCAGCAGCCGTCGAACCCAGGCAGATACGCAGTATTTT. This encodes CASSRRTQADTQYF.

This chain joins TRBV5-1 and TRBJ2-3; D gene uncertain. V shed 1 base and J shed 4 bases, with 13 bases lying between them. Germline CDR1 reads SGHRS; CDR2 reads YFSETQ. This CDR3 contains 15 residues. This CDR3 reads CASSLPGMESDTQYF. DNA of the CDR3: TGCGCCAGCAGCTTGCCGGGTATGGAGTCAGATACGCAGTATTTT. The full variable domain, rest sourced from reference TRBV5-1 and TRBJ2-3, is KAGVTQTPRYLIKTRGQQVTLSCSPISGHRSVSWYQQTPGQGLQFLFEYFSETQRNKGNFPGRFSGRQFSNSRSEMNVSTLELGDSALYLCASSLPGMESDTQYFGPGTRLTVL.

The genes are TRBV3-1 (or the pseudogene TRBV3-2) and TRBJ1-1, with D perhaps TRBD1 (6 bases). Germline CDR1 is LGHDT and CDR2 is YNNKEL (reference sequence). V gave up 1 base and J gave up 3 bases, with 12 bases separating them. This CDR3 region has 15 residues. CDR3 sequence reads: CASSQVRGADTEAFF. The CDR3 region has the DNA TGTGCCAGCAGCCAAGTTCGGGGGGCGGACACTGAAGCTTTCTTT.

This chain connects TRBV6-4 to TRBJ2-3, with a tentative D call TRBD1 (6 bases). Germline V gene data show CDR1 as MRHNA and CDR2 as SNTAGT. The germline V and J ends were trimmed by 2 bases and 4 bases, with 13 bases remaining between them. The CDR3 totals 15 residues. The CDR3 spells CASSDAGVGSDTQYF. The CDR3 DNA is TGTGCCAGCAGTGACGCAGGGGTGGGTTCAGATACGCAGTATTTT.

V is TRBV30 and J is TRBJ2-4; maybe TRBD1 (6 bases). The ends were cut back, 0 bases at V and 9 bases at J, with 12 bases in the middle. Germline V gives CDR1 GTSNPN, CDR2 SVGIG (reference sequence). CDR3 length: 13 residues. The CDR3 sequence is CAWSVNRVSIQYF. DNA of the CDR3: TGTGCCTGGAGTGTAAACAGGGTTAGCATTCAGTACTTC.

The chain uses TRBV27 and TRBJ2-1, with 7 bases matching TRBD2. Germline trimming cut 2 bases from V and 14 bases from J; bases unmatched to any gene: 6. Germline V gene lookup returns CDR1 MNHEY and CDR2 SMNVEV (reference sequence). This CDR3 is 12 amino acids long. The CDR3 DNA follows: TGTGCCAGCAGTTTACTGGGGGGGAATGAGTTCTTC. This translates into CASSLLGGNEFF.

The CDR3 region has the DNA TGCGCCAGCAGCCCCCCGGACAGGCGTAATTCACCCCTCCACTTT. Its translation: CASSPPDRRNSPLHF. The chain couples TRBV4-1 to TRBJ1-6; TRBD1 agrees at 7 bases. Germline trimming cut 4 bases from V and 6 bases from J; bases unmatched to any gene: 6. This CDR3 is 15 amino acids long. Germline CDR1 and CDR2: MGHRA and YSYEKL.

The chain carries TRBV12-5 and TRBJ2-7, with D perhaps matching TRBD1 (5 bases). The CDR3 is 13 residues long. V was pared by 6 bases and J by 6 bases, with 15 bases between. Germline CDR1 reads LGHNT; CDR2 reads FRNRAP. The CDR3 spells CASGQEPGSEQYF. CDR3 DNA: TGTGCTAGTGGCCAGGAACCAGGGTCCGAGCAGTACTTC.

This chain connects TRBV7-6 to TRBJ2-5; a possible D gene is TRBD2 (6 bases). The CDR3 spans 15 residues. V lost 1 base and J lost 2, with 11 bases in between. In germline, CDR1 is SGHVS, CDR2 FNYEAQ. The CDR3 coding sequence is TGTGCCAGCAGCTTAGGAAACGGACTACAAGAGACCCAGTACTTC. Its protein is CASSLGNGLQETQYF.

In nucleotides, the CDR3 is TGTGCCAGCAGCTTAGCCTATGTGGACAATGAGCAGTTCTTC. Translation gives CASSLAYVDNEQFF. V and J are TRBV5-4 and TRBJ2-1; D is ambiguous. The V and J ends lost 2 bases and 5 bases respectively, with 11 bases between them. The CDR3 has 14 amino acids. Germline V gives CDR1 SGHNT, CDR2 YYREEE (reference sequence).

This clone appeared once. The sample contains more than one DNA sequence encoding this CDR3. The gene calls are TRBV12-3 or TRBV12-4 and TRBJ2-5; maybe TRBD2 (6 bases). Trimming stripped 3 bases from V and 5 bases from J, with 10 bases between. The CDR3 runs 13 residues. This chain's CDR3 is CASSFSGGETQYF. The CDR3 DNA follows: TGTGCCAGCAGTTTCAGTGGGGGGGAGACCCAGTACTTC.

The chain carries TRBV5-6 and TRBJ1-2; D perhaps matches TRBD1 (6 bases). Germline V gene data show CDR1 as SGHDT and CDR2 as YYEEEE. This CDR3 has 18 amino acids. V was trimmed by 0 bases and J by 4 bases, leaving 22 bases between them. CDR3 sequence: CASSLAPFGGGRGYGYTF. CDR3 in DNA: TGTGCCAGCAGCTTGGCCCCTTTCGGGGGGGGGCGCGGCTATGGCTACACCTTC.

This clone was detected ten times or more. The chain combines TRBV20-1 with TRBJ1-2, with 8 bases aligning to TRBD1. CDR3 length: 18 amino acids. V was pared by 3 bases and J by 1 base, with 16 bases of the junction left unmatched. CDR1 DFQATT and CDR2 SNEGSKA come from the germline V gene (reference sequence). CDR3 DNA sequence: TGCAGTGCTAGTTATAACCGGGACAGGAGTACTCTTAACTATGGCTACACCTTC. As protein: CSASYNRDRSTLNYGYTF.

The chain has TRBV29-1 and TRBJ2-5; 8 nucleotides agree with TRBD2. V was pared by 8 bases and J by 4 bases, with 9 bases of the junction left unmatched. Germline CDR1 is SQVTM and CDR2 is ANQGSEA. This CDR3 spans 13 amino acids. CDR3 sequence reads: CSTGGRLTETQYF. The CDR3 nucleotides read TGCAGCACGGGGGGGCGTCTCACAGAGACCCAGTACTTC.

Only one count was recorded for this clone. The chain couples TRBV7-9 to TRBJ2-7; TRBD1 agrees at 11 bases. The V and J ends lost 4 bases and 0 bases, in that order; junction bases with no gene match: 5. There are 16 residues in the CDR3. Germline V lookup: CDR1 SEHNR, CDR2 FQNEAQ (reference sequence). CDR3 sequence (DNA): TGTGCCAGCAGCTCAACTGGGACAGGGGGCTCCTACGAGCAGTACTTC. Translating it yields CASSSTGTGGSYEQYF.

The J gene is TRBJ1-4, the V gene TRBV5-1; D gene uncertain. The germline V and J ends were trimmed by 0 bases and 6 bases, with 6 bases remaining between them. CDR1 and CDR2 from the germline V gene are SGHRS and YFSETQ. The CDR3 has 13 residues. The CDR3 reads CASSLVGDEKLFF. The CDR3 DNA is TGCGCCAGCAGCTTGGTGGGAGATGAAAAACTGTTTTTT.

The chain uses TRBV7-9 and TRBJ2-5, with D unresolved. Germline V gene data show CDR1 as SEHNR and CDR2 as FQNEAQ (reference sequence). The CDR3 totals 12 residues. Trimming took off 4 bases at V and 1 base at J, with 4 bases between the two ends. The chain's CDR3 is CASSSVQETQYF. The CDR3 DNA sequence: TGTGCCAGCAGCTCCGTCCAAGAGACCCAGTACTTC.

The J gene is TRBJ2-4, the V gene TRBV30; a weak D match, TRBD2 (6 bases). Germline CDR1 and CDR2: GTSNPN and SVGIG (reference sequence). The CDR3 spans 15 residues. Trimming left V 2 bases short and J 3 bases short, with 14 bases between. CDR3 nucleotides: TGTGCCTGGAGTCCCGCTCGGGGAGGCAAAAACATTCAGTACTTC. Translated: CAWSPARGGKNIQYF.

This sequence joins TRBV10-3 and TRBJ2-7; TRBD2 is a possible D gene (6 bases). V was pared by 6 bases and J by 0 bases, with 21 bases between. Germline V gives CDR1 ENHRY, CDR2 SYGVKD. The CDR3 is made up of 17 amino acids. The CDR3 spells CAISVGPGLSSSYEQYF. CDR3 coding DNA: TGTGCCATCAGCGTTGGACCGGGACTGAGCAGCTCCTACGAGCAGTACTTC.

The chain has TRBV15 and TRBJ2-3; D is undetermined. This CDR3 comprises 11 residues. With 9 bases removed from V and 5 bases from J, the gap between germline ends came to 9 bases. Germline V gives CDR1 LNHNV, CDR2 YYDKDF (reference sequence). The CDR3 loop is CATAILDTQYF. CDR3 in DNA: TGTGCCACAGCCATACTAGATACGCAGTATTTT. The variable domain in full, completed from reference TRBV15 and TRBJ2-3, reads DAMVIQNPRYQVTQFGKPVTLSCSQTLNHNVMYWYQQKSSQAPKLLFHYYDKDFNNEADTPDNFQSRRPNTSFCFLDIRSPGLGDTAMYLCATAILDTQYFGPGTRLTVL.

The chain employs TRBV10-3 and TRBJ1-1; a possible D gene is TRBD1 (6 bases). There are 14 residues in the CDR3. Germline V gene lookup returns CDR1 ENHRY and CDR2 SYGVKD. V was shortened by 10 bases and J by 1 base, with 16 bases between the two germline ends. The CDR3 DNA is TGTGCCACACAGGGTTGGGGTACGAACACTGAAGCTTTCTTT. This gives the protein CATQGWGTNTEAFF.

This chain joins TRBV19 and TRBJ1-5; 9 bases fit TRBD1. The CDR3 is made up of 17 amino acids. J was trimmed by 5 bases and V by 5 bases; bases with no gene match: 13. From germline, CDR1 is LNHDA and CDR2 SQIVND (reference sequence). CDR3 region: CASSPTPGQGYDQPQHF. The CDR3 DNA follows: TGTGCCAGTAGTCCAACTCCGGGACAGGGCTATGATCAGCCCCAGCATTTT.

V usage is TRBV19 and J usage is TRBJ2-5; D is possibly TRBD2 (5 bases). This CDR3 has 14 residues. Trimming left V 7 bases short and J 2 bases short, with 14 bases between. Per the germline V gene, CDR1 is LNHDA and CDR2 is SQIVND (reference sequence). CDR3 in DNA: TGTGCCAGTATGAACCAAGGCGGGCAAGAGACCCAGTACTTC. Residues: CASMNQGGQETQYF.

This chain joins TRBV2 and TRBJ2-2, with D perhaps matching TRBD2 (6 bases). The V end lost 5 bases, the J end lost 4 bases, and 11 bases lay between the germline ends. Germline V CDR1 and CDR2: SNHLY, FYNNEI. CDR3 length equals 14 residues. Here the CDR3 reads CASSSSALTGELFF. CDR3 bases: TGTGCCAGCAGTTCTAGCGCGCTCACCGGGGAGCTGTTTTTT.